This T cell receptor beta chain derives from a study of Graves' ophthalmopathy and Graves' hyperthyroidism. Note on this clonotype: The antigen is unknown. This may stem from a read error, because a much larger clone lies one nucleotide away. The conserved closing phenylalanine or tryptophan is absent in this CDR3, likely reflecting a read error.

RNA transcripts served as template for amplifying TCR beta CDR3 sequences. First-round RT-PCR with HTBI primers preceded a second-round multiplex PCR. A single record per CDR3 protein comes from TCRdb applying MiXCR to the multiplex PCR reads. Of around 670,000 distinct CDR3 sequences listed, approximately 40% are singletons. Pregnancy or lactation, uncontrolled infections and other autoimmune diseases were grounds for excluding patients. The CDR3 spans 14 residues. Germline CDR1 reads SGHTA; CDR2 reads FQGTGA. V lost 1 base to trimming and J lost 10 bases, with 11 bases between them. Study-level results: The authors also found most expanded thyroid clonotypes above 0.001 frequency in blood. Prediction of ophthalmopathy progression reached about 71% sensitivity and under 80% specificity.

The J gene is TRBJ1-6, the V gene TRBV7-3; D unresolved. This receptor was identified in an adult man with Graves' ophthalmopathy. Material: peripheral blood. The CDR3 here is CASSLRPGRSPLHL. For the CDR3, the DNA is TGTGCCAGCAGCTTAAGACCGGGGAGGTCACCCCTCCACCTT.